The rows below give T cell receptor beta chains drawn from one sample of a study of blood T cells in healthy people across ages. TCRdb re-derived calls from the 5' RACE reads in MiXCR, one entry per CDR3 protein. The sample lists approximately 1.5 million distinct CDR3 sequences, around 36% occurring once. The sequencing input was blood. These receptor sequences come from a woman aged 25-40 years in good health. CDR3s include the opening cysteine and the closing phenylalanine or tryptophan. A D gene is named only where the DNA matches it firmly. Clone size is given for some rows only: seen once, a few or many times, or a class if the clone is expanded.

j_call v_call cdr3_length d_call clone_size cdr3_aa cdr3_nt
TRBJ2-1 TRBV5-1 15 TRBD1 NA CASSLLPGQVDEQFF TGCGCCAGCAGCTTGTTACCGGGACAGGTGGATGAGCAGTTCTTC
TRBJ2-1 TRBV29-1 14 NA many CSATTGTRNNEQFF TGCAGCGCTACGACCGGGACAAGAAACAATGAGCAGTTCTTC
TRBJ2-1 TRBV12-3/TRBV12-4 13 NA NA CASSLAKGHKQFF TGTGCCAGCAGTTTAGCGAAGGGACATAAGCAGTTCTTC
TRBJ2-5 TRBV29-1 17 TRBD2 NA CSVCRLAGGPIDETQYF TGCAGCGTTTGTAGGCTAGCGGGAGGGCCTATCGATGAGACCCAGTACTTC
TRBJ2-7 TRBV7-9 15 TRBD1 NA CASSSSTGQAYEQYF TGTGCCAGCAGCTCCTCAACGGGACAGGCTTACGAGCAGTACTTC
TRBJ1-5 TRBV5-1 16 NA NA CASSRVPIGSNQPQHF TGCGCCAGCAGTAGAGTCCCTATTGGGAGCAATCAGCCCCAGCATTTT
TRBJ2-7 TRBV6-1 16 NA NA CASSKNRRGASYEQYF TGTGCCAGCAGTAAGAACAGGAGAGGAGCATCCTACGAGCAGTACTTC
TRBJ2-7 TRBV28 13 NA few CASRIVGSYEQYF TGTGCCAGCAGGATAGTCGGGTCCTACGAGCAGTACTTC
TRBJ2-3 TRBV20-1 14 NA NA CSATLGVGADTQYF TGCAGTGCTACACTGGGAGTTGGGGCAGATACGCAGTATTTT
TRBJ2-1 TRBV18 15 TRBD1 NA CASSIRDRTYNEQFF TGTGCCAGCTCGATCCGGGACAGAACTTACAATGAGCAGTTCTTC
TRBJ2-7 TRBV3-1 13 TRBD1 few CASSRQGPGEQYF TGTGCCAGCAGCCGACAGGGGCCGGGCGAGCAGTACTTC
TRBJ2-7 TRBV6-5 15 TRBD2 NA CASSSLGLAGYEQYF TGTGCCAGCAGTTCCCTTGGACTAGCGGGCTACGAGCAGTACTTC
TRBJ2-7 TRBV5-1 15 TRBD2 many CASSLGTSGVYEQYF TGTGCCAGCAGTTTAGGGACTAGCGGGGTCTACGAGCAGTACTTC
TRBJ2-7 TRBV29-1 13 TRBD1 many CSSSGTGGYEQYF TGCAGCTCCTCCGGGACAGGAGGGTACGAGCAGTACTTC
TRBJ1-2 TRBV19 16 NA few CASSIIPADTNYGYTF TGTGCCAGTAGTATAATTCCGGCAGATACTAACTATGGCTACACCTTC
TRBJ2-2 TRBV18 15 NA NA CASSPSTANTGELFF TGTGCCAGCTCACCGTCTACAGCGAACACCGGGGAGCTGTTTTTT
TRBJ1-6 TRBV2 15 NA NA CASSEQPADGSPLHF TGTGCCAGCAGTGAACAACCCGCAGACGGATCACCCCTCCACTTT
TRBJ2-5 TRBV20-1 14 NA NA CSARLTSSQETQYF TGCAGTGCTAGACTAACTAGCAGCCAAGAGACCCAGTACTTC